The 17 T cell receptor beta chains below were found in one sample sequenced in a study of cytomegalovirus exposure and HLA in healthy donors. It was with 60 Vbeta and 13 Jbeta primers that the PCR ran. Method: immunoSEQ multiplex PCR; TCRdb's copy keeps in-frame clones and lacks some. The table lists under 150,000 clones, under 90% of them singletons. The sequenced sample was PBMCs. These receptors all come from a woman between 18 and 29 years old in good health and CMV-seronegative.

This clone was observed a few times. This chain links TRBV5-8 with TRBJ1-1; D is uncertain. The V gene's germline CDR1 is SGHTS and CDR2 YDEGEE. Trimming removed 0 bases at V and 5 bases at J, with 11 bases between. This CDR3 has 14 amino acids. In nucleotides, the CDR3 is TGTGCCAGCAGCTTGGCCGAGGGTTGGACTGAAGCTTTCTTT. Translated: CASSLAEGWTEAFF.

V and J are TRBV19 and TRBJ1-1; TRBD1 matches 8 bases. V was clipped by 7 bases and J by 3 bases; unmatched bases: 13. The CDR3 is 16 residues long. Germline-derived CDR1 and CDR2 are LNHDA and SQIVND (reference sequence). The CDR3: CASTPGGPSGDTEAFF. DNA of the CDR3: TGTGCCAGTACACCAGGGGGCCCTTCTGGGGACACTGAAGCTTTCTTT.

The chain is built from TRBV5-6 and TRBJ1-2; D possibly corresponds to TRBD1 (5 bases). Germline V gene lookup returns CDR1 SGHDT and CDR2 YYEEEE. V was shortened by 3 bases and J by 13 bases, with 13 bases between the two germline ends. This CDR3 region has 11 residues. The chain's CDR3 is CASSWGGTSTF. In DNA form, the CDR3 reads TGTGCCAGCAGCTGGGGAGGGACCTCCACCTTC. Combining the CDR3 with reference TRBV5-6 and TRBJ1-2 gives the whole variable domain DAGVTQSPTHLIKTRGQQVTLRCSPKSGHDTVSWYQQALGQGPQFIFQYYEEEERQRGNFPDRFSGHQFPNYSSELNVNALLLGDSALYLCASSWGGTSTFGSGTRLTVV.

The chain joins TRBV6-1 to TRBJ2-2; the D is unclear. The CDR3 runs 13 residues. Germline lookup yields CDR1 MNHNS and CDR2 SASEGT. V was shortened by 4 bases and J by 1 base, with 4 bases between the two germline ends. CDR3 sequence (DNA): TGTGCCAGCAGTGTCGGGAACACCGGGGAGCTGTTTTTT. Amino acids: CASSVGNTGELFF.

The chain employs TRBV28 and TRBJ1-5, with D uncertain. The ends were cut back, 7 bases at V and 3 bases at J, with 19 bases in the middle. The CDR3 has 16 residues. Per the germline V gene, CDR1 is MDHEN and CDR2 is SYDVKM. CDR3 bases: TGTGCCAGCACCCTTAAAGTGTACACCGACAATCAGCCCCAGCATTTT. This encodes CASTLKVYTDNQPQHF.

This clone came up once. The V and J genes are TRBV19 and TRBJ2-7; D is possibly TRBD2 (5 bases). CDR3 size: 15 residues. From germline, CDR1 is LNHDA and CDR2 SQIVND (reference sequence). The V and J ends lost 1 base and 0 bases respectively, with 10 bases between them. The CDR3 coding sequence is TGTGCCAGTAGTATAGGAGGAGGCAGCTCCTACGAGCAGTACTTC. Residues: CASSIGGGSSYEQYF.

This clone was observed a few times. The CDR3 bases are TGTGCCAGCAGCTTAGTTGGTACAGGGCTAAGGTACGAGCAGTACTTC. Translating it yields CASSLVGTGLRYEQYF. J is TRBJ2-7 and V is TRBV7-2, with a weak D call TRBD1 (6 bases). Germline V gene lookup returns CDR1 SGHTA and CDR2 FQGNSA. The CDR3 loop spans 16 amino acids. Trimming stripped 1 base from V and 4 bases from J, with 17 bases between.

The chain joins TRBV6-1 to TRBJ2-7; no definite D call. Trimming cost V 2 bases and J 4 bases, with 12 bases left between them. The CDR3 length is 14 residues. Germline V CDR1 and CDR2: MNHNS, SASEGT. CDR3 amino acids: CASSEWVRRYEQYF. For the CDR3, the DNA is TGTGCCAGCAGTGAATGGGTTAGGCGGTACGAGCAGTACTTC.

The rearrangement links TRBV4-3 to TRBJ1-4; TRBD1 might be the D (6 bases). CDR3 length: 15 residues. The V gene lost 0 bases and the J gene lost 10 bases, with 15 bases spanning the gap. Per the germline V gene, CDR1 is LGHNA and CDR2 is YSLEER. The CDR3 reads CASSQELNRAGKLFF. CDR3 nucleotides: TGCGCCAGCAGCCAAGAACTCAACAGGGCGGGAAAACTGTTTTTT.

V and J are TRBV9 and TRBJ2-7; D is uncertain. The CDR3 is 14 amino acids. The germline V and J ends were trimmed by 3 bases and 0 bases, with 10 bases remaining between them. CDR1 SGDLS and CDR2 YYNGEE come from the germline V gene. The CDR3 protein is CASSARLSSYEQYV. The CDR3 DNA follows: TGTGCCAGCAGCGCGCGACTGAGCTCCTACGAGCAGTACGTC.

This chain uses TRBV7-2 with TRBJ1-2; D not resolved. Trimming took off 3 bases at V and 2 bases at J, with 7 bases between the two ends. Germline CDR1 SGHTA, CDR2 FQGNSA. This CDR3 is built from 13 residues. The DNA of the CDR3 is TGTGCCAGCAGCTTGGACTCGAACTATGGCTACACCTTC. Translated, it gives CASSLDSNYGYTF.

This chain links TRBV7-2 with TRBJ2-7; TRBD1 agrees at 7 bases. CDR1 and CDR2 from the germline V gene are SGHTA and FQGNSA. The V segment lost 5 bases and the J segment 3 bases; nucleotides outside the gene matches: 13. The CDR3 runs 16 residues. The CDR3 protein is CASSLNRQGARYEQYF. In nucleotides, the CDR3 is TGTGCCAGCAGCCTAAACAGACAGGGCGCGCGCTACGAGCAGTACTTC.

This rearrangement joins TRBV10-3 to TRBJ2-7; 9 nucleotides align to TRBD1. The germline V gene has CDR1 ENHRY and CDR2 SYGVKD. There are 16 residues in the CDR3. V lost 4 bases and J lost 4; bases outside the gene matches: 11. The CDR3 sequence: CAISAILQGAGYEQYF. In nucleotides, the CDR3 is TGTGCCATCAGTGCCATCTTACAGGGGGCTGGTTACGAGCAGTACTTC.

Only a few counts were recorded for this clone. The chain carries TRBV28 and TRBJ2-7; D unclear. The V gene's germline CDR1 is MDHEN and CDR2 SYDVKM. The CDR3 sequence is 13 residues long. With 5 bases removed from V and 5 bases from J, the gap between germline ends came to 13 bases. The CDR3 protein is CASSPPPKNEQYF. The CDR3 DNA reads TGTGCCAGCAGTCCCCCCCCAAAAAACGAGCAGTACTTC.

The CDR3 region has the DNA TGCGCCAGCAGACAGGGGGGCACCGGGGAGCTGTTTTTT. It yields the protein CASRQGGTGELFF. This chain connects TRBV5-1 to TRBJ2-2, with 8 bases fitting TRBD1. This CDR3 spans 13 amino acids. Germline V CDR1 and CDR2: SGHRS, YFSETQ. Trimming at V came to 5 bases and at J to 4 bases, leaving 1 base not matched to a gene.

This chain links TRBV28 with TRBJ2-1; 7 bases match TRBD1. CDR3 length: 12 residues. Germline CDR1 MDHEN, CDR2 SYDVKM. The ends lost 6 bases at V and 10 bases at J; junction bases unmatched: 6. CDR3 bases: TGTGCCAGCAGCCGTCTAGGGGGCGAGCAGTTCTTC. This translates into CASSRLGGEQFF.

J is TRBJ2-7 and V is TRBV5-5; the match to TRBD1 covers 10 bases. The CDR3 covers 15 residues. Per germline, CDR1 SGHKS and CDR2 YYEKEE (reference sequence). Germline trimming cut 4 bases from V and 1 base from J; bases unmatched to any gene: 5. CDR3 protein: CASSVRDRGSYEQYF. The CDR3 DNA reads as TGTGCCAGCAGCGTCCGGGACAGGGGATCCTACGAGCAGTACTTC.